This T cell receptor (beta chain) was recorded in a study of OX40 agonist ivuxolimab in advanced cancers. Study-level background: The dose-escalation cohort was just under 85% male, with a mean age of 60 years, ranging roughly 20 to 80. Partial responses were achieved by three patients, one with hepatocellular carcinoma and two with cutaneous melanoma. Points from the study as a whole: Several nonresponders also turned out to have low normalized T-cell clonal expansion. At 0.1 to 3.0 mg/kg, clonal expansion of CD4+ and CD8+ blood T cells had occurred by week 6.

The protocol was immunoSEQ multiplex PCR, while the TCRdb copy is restricted to in-frame clones and leaves out a portion. The sample lists approximately 84,000 clones, around 85% occurring once. Of note for this clone: The antigen is undetermined.

The CDR3 is 14 residues long. V gave up 5 bases and J gave up 5 bases, with 15 bases separating them. Per germline, CDR1 SGHVS and CDR2 FNYEAQ. The V call is TRBV7-6, the J call TRBJ2-5, with D perhaps matching TRBD1 (5 bases). Here the sequenced sample was CD4+ or CD8+ T cells sorted from blood, taken in a trial of the OX40 agonist ivuxolimab. The TCR sequence derives from an adult with an advanced solid tumor such as melanoma, head and neck, liver or kidney cancer. CDR3 region: CASSPRQGLETQYF. CDR3 coding DNA: TGTGCCAGCAGCCCCAGGCAGGGATTGGAGACCCAGTACTTC.